This T cell receptor beta chain was sequenced during a study of shared clonotypes between healthy human individuals. Study-level results: Around 5% of naive CD4 clonotypes were common to a handful of donors.

Samples underwent the assay at deep level. For each subset, genomic DNA was distributed in equal portions over several immunoSEQ plates. Clones were read by immunoSEQ multiplex PCR, and TCRdb kept only the in-frame ones, dropping some. The sample records hundreds of thousands of clones, more than 70% being singletons. With V trimmed by 4 bases and J by 0 bases, 6 bases remained unmatched. In germline, CDR1 is SGHRS, CDR2 YFSETQ. The CDR3 runs 17 residues. Concerning this clone: Its target is unknown.

The chain joins TRBV5-1 to TRBJ2-1, with 11 bases that match TRBD2. Sequencing was performed on memory CD4+ T cells sorted from blood. Described subset: CD45RA-negative fraction. The clonotype was recovered from a woman younger than 45 in good health. The CDR3 loop is CASSAGLADPSYNEQFF. The CDR3 coding sequence is TGCGCCAGCAGCGCGGGACTAGCGGACCCCTCCTACAATGAGCAGTTCTTC. Combining the CDR3 with reference TRBV5-1 and TRBJ2-1 gives the whole variable domain KAGVTQTPRYLIKTRGQQVTLSCSPISGHRSVSWYQQTPGQGLQFLFEYFSETQRNKGNFPGRFSGRQFSNSRSEMNVSTLELGDSALYLCASSAGLADPSYNEQFFGPGTRLTVL.